Shown below are 10 T cell receptor beta chains from a single sample sequenced in a study of T cells in Graves' hyperthyroidism and ophthalmopathy. Using RNA transcripts as the source, TCR beta CDR3 regions were amplified. Initially, a first-round RT-PCR of the TCR CDR3 employed the HTBI primer set. TCRdb independently ran MiXCR on the multiplex PCR reads; one entry per CDR3 protein. The sample includes around 620,000 distinct CDR3 sequences, 40% to 55% of them seen just once. Sequences were obtained from peripheral blood or thyroid tissue (not recorded which). Every receptor here comes from an adult woman with Graves' disease, either hyperthyroidism or ophthalmopathy (not recorded which).

This clonotype was recorded many times. The CDR3 spells CATSGRPETGELFF. CDR3 in DNA: TGTGCCACCAGTGGGCGGCCCGAAACCGGGGAGCTGTTTTTT. The V gene is TRBV24-1, the J gene TRBJ2-2; D is undetermined. The CDR3 covers 14 residues. Germline V lookup: CDR1 KGHDR, CDR2 SFDVKD. The V end lost 5 bases, the J end lost 5 bases, and 11 bases lay between the germline ends.

This clonotype came up many times. The chain has TRBV7-9 and TRBJ2-2; 10 nucleotides agree with TRBD1. The length of the CDR3 is 17 residues. CDR1 is SEHNR and CDR2 is FQNEAQ in the germline V gene (reference sequence). J lost 7 bases, V lost 5 bases, and 13 bases had no gene match. The CDR3 is CASSANDRGLQGGELFF. The CDR3 DNA is TGTGCCAGCAGCGCAAATGACAGGGGGCTTCAGGGCGGGGAGCTGTTTTTT.

This clonotype was seen ten or more times. The genes are TRBV5-1 and TRBJ2-7; TRBD2 aligns across 8 bases. V shed 0 bases and J 5 bases; nucleotides not matched to a gene: 1. The CDR3 is made up of 13 amino acids. In germline, CDR1 is SGHRS, CDR2 YFSETQ. CDR3 residues: CASSLAGGDEQYF. The CDR3 DNA reads TGCGCCAGCAGCTTGGCCGGGGGGGACGAGCAGTACTTC.

This clonotype was found many times. The chain joins TRBV4-2 to TRBJ1-5; possible D gene TRBD1, 6 bases. The CDR3 totals 17 residues. The germline V and J ends were trimmed by 0 bases and 2 bases, with 14 bases remaining between them. Germline CDR1 is LGHNA and CDR2 is YNFKEQ. The CDR3 reads CASSQEEQGLRNQPQHF. CDR3 nucleotide sequence: TGTGCCAGCAGCCAAGAGGAACAGGGTTTGCGCAATCAGCCCCAGCATTTT.

This clonotype showed up just a few times. The V gene is TRBV5-1, the J gene TRBJ2-7, with D perhaps TRBD1 or TRBD2 (6 bases each). The V and J ends lost 1 base and 2 bases respectively, with 16 bases between them. CDR1 SGHRS and CDR2 YFSETQ come from the germline V gene. The CDR3 is made up of 16 amino acids. CDR3 sequence reads: CASSLTPGGGPYEQYF. The CDR3, as DNA: TGCGCCAGCAGCTTGACCCCCGGAGGGGGACCCTACGAGCAGTACTTC.

The chain employs TRBV9 and TRBJ2-7, with 7 bases matching TRBD2. J was trimmed by 0 bases and V by 0 bases; bases with no gene match: 12. This CDR3 is 18 amino acids long. The germline V gene encodes CDR1 SGDLS and CDR2 YYNGEE. The CDR3 sequence: CASSVGPSGLHYSYEQYF. The DNA for the CDR3 is TGTGCCAGCAGCGTAGGCCCTAGCGGCTTACATTACTCCTACGAGCAGTACTTC.

This clonotype has a count of ten or more. The CDR3 here is CASSSGQGLNSPLHF. The CDR3 nucleotides read TGTGCCAGCAGCTCGGGACAGGGTTTGAATTCACCCCTCCACTTT. The chain uses TRBV5-8 and TRBJ1-6; 9 nucleotides align to TRBD1. The germline V gene encodes CDR1 SGHTS and CDR2 YDEGEE. The junction had 5 bases not matched to a gene; V was cut back by 3 bases and J by 7 bases. The CDR3 runs to 15 residues.

The chain is built from TRBV7-9 and TRBJ1-6; 8 bases agree with TRBD1. In germline, CDR1 is SEHNR, CDR2 FQNEAQ (reference sequence). Germline trimming cut 5 bases from V and 7 bases from J; bases unmatched to any gene: 10. CDR3 size: 16 residues. CDR3 loop: CASSPQGAFGNSPLHF. The DNA of the CDR3 is TGTGCCAGCAGCCCTCAGGGGGCATTTGGGAATTCACCCCTCCACTTT.

This clonotype was picked up many times. This chain uses TRBV7-9 with TRBJ1-1; the D gene is possibly TRBD1 (5 bases). Germline V gene sequence: CDR1 SEHNR, CDR2 FQNEAQ (reference sequence). Trimming cost V 4 bases and J 6 bases, with 12 bases left between them. The CDR3 contains 13 residues. The CDR3 DNA reads as TGTGCCAGCAGCTCACAGGAGGTGGCTGAAGCTTTCTTT. Its protein product is CASSSQEVAEAFF.

This clonotype was detected ten times or more. The rearrangement joins TRBV20-1 to TRBJ1-5; tentatively, D is TRBD1 (5 bases). Trimming stripped 6 bases from V and 2 bases from J, with 17 bases between. The CDR3 is 15 residues long. Looked up from germline, CDR1 is DFQATT and CDR2 is SNEGSKA (reference sequence). This chain's CDR3 is CSATVQGRGNQPQHF. As DNA, the CDR3 is TGCAGTGCCACCGTTCAGGGTAGGGGCAATCAGCCCCAGCATTTT.